Below, one TCR beta chain is given with its context. What it binds is unknown. The CDR3 totals 15 residues. The V gene's germline CDR1 is MNHNS and CDR2 SASEGT. The record originates from a study of cytomegalovirus exposure and HLA in healthy donors. Broader study findings: Confirmation was obtained in vitro that a few CMV-associated chains are specific for CMV antigens. Usually a TCR sequence was rare, but some public TCRs were found in many donors.

Assay used: immunoSEQ multiplex PCR; TCRdb lists only in-frame clones, some missing. Here the sample spans 150,000 or so clones, around 83% being singletons. The material sequenced was PBMCs. The receptor was derived from a human donor in good health. The chain combines TRBV6-1 with TRBJ2-6; the match to TRBD1 covers 11 bases. For the CDR3, the DNA is TGTGCTAGCGGGACAGGGGGTTCTGGGGCCAACGTCCTGACTTTC. It is translated as CASGTGGSGANVLTF.